This T cell receptor (beta chain) came from a study of PD-1 blockade in mismatch repair-deficient tumors. The CDR3 runs 15 residues. The trim removed 5 bases at V and 6 bases at J, leaving 9 bases unmatched. Germline CDR1 and CDR2: SGHTA and FQGTGA. This clone was found a few times. Sequencing used immunoSEQ multiplex PCR; TCRdb keeps in-frame clones, though not all of them. This sample has under 95,000 clones, with about four fifths found just once. A few pembrolizumab responders had their TCRs sequenced. This clonotype was obtained from an adult with mismatch repair-deficient cancer. Sequencing was performed on peripheral blood, taken 44 weeks after starting pembrolizumab. This chain joins TRBV7-3 and TRBJ2-1; TRBD2 matches at 8 bases. CDR3 loop: CASSPTGAGGNEQFF. The CDR3 DNA reads TGTGCCAGCAGCCCAACGGGGGCGGGGGGCAATGAGCAGTTCTTC.